Following are 9 T cell receptor beta chains from one sample sequenced in a study of T cells after yellow fever vaccination. TCRdb processed the 5' RACE reads anew with MiXCR; each CDR3 protein has one entry. The data contain around 590,000 distinct CDR3 sequences, about 12% of them singletons. The sequencing here drew on PBMCs, taken on the day of the yellow fever booster vaccination. The receptors derive from a man aged 25 to 40 who received the YFV17D yellow fever vaccine.

This clonotype was detected a few times. The genes are TRBV24-1 and TRBJ2-2, with D possibly matching TRBD1 (5 bases). Germline CDR1 KGHDR, CDR2 SFDVKD. CDR3 length: 17 residues. V lost 0 bases and J 0 bases, leaving 10 bases between the germline ends. In nucleotides, the CDR3 is TGTGCCACCAGTGATTTGGGCACAGGAGCGAACACCGGGGAGCTGTTTTTT. Protein sequence: CATSDLGTGANTGELFF.

This clonotype was found a few times. The V gene is TRBV6-1, the J gene TRBJ2-7; D perhaps matches TRBD1 (5 bases). V lost 2 bases and J 0 bases, leaving 5 bases between the germline ends. The CDR3 covers 13 residues. The V gene's germline CDR1 is MNHNS and CDR2 SASEGT. CDR3 nucleotide sequence: TGTGCCAGCAGTGAACAGGGCTCCTACGAGCAGTACTTC. This encodes CASSEQGSYEQYF.

V usage is TRBV6-5 and J usage is TRBJ2-1; 14 positions agree with TRBD2. The CDR3 has 17 residues. The germline gives CDR1 MNHEY, CDR2 SVGAGI. J lost 4 bases, V lost 1 base, and 3 bases had no gene match. The CDR3 DNA sequence: TGTGCCAGCAGTTACTACGGACTAGCGGGGGGTTACAATGAGCAGTTCTTC. It translates to CASSYYGLAGGYNEQFF.

The V and J genes are TRBV19 and TRBJ2-5, with D possibly being TRBD1 (6 bases). Trimming stripped 6 bases from V and 3 bases from J, with 11 bases between. Germline assignment: CDR1 LNHDA and CDR2 SQIVND (reference sequence). CDR3 length equals 13 residues. The CDR3 DNA sequence: TGTGCCAGTAGCAACAGGGTAAAAGAGACCCAGTACTTC. Protein product: CASSNRVKETQYF.

This clonotype was picked up a small number of times. The chain has TRBV4-3 and TRBJ2-7; 9 bases line up with TRBD1. The CDR3 is 17 amino acids. Germline assignment: CDR1 LGHNA and CDR2 YSLEER. J was trimmed by 3 bases and V by 2 bases; bases with no gene match: 11. The DNA for the CDR3 is TGCGCCAGCAGCCAATTCTTAACCGGGACAGGGTTCTACGAGCAGTACTTC. Translated: CASSQFLTGTGFYEQYF.

There are many counts of this clonotype. V is TRBV28 and J is TRBJ2-7; weak D call: TRBD2 (5 bases). The germline V gene encodes CDR1 MDHEN and CDR2 SYDVKM. This CDR3 is built from 14 residues. V lost 2 bases, J lost 2 bases, and 10 bases lay in between. The CDR3 DNA reads as TGTGCCAGCAGTTTAGCTAGCAGAACCTACGAGCAGTACTTC. Protein product: CASSLASRTYEQYF.

This clonotype was counted a few times. The CDR3 loop reads CASSYASGNYYEQYF. The CDR3 nucleotides are TGTGCCAGCAGTTACGCTAGCGGGAATTACTACGAGCAGTACTTC. The V and J genes are TRBV6-5 and TRBJ2-7; 9 bases align to TRBD2. Trimming cost V 2 bases and J 3 bases; bases outside gene matches: 5. Germline-derived CDR1 and CDR2 are MNHEY and SVGAGI. CDR3 size: 15 residues.

The V and J genes are TRBV10-3 and TRBJ2-2, with TRBD2 as a possible D gene (6 bases). The CDR3 extends over 12 amino acids. Germline CDR1 ENHRY, CDR2 SYGVKD. Between the trimmed V and J ends, which lost 7 bases and 6 bases, there was a span of 9 bases. CDR3 sequence: CAIMGGSGELFF. CDR3 in DNA: TGTGCCATCATGGGAGGTTCCGGGGAGCTGTTTTTT.

This clonotype was seen a handful of times. This chain joins TRBV5-1 and TRBJ2-2; no definite D call. The germline CDR1 and CDR2 sequences are SGHRS and YFSETQ. V was trimmed by 1 base and J by 6 bases, leaving 10 bases between them. The CDR3 is 14 residues long. The CDR3 loop reads CASSLQSVAGELFF. CDR3 nucleotides: TGCGCCAGCAGCTTGCAGTCTGTCGCCGGGGAGCTGTTTTTT.